This T cell receptor beta chain appears in the sequencing data of a study of blood T cell repertoires in COVID-19. Study-wide background: COVID-19 samples collected from the United States, Italy and Spain covered acute and convalescent phases. T cells, B-cell-depleted T cells, or PBMCs provided the cDNA or gDNA that served as material.

The V end lost 5 bases, the J end lost 0 bases, and 11 bases lay between the germline ends. The CDR3 runs 15 residues. The germline gives CDR1 LNHDA, CDR2 SQIVND (reference sequence). Per the original data handling: Nucleated cell number was recorded as an estimate derived from reference gene primer amplification. Measured with immunoSEQ multiplex PCR; TCRdb has only the in-frame clones, and not every one. V, J and clone size were drawn from that table, and D and trimming were deduced from the DNA. The sample yields 100,000 to 150,000 clones, about 90% seen once. The clonotype comes from an older woman with acute or convalescent COVID-19. Sequenced input: peripheral blood. The V gene is TRBV19, the J gene TRBJ1-3; the D is unclear. The CDR3 loop reads CASSLFQDSGNTIYF. The CDR3 region has the DNA TGTGCCAGTAGTCTCTTTCAGGACTCTGGAAACACCATATATTTT.